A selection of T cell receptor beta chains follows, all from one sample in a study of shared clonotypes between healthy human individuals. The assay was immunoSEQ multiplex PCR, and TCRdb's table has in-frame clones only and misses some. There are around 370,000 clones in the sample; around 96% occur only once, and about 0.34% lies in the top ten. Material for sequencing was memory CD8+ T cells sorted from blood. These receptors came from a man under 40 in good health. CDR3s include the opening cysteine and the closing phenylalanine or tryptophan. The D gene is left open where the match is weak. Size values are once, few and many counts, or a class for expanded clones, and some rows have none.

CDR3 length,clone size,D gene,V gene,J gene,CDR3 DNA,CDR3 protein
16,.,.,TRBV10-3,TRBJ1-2,TGTGCCATCAGTGAGTCAAGGGGTGGCAGGGCTGATGGCTACACCTTC,CAISESRGGRADGYTF
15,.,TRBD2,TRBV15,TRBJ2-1,TGTGCCACCAGCAACGGACTAGCGGGAGCCAATGAGCAGTTCTTC,CATSNGLAGANEQFF
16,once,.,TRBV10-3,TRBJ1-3,TGTGCCATCAGTGAGAGGGGGTATATGTCTGGAAACACCATATATTTT,CAISERGYMSGNTIYF
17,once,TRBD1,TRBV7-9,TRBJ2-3,TGTGCCAGCAGCTTAGGGGGACAGTTCTTATACACAGATACGCAGTATTTT,CASSLGGQFLYTDTQYF
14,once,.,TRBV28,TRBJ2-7,TGTGCCAGCAGTCCTCCAATTCTCTCCTACGAGCAGTACTTC,CASSPPILSYEQYF
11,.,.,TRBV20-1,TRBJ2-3,TGCAGTGCCTTCCTGACAGATACGCAGTATTTT,CSAFLTDTQYF
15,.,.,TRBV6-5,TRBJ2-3,TGTGCCAGCAGTTACTCCAGCCGAAGCACAGATACGCAGTATTTT,CASSYSSRSTDTQYF
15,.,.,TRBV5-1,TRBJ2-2,TGCGCCAGCAGGCTTGGGACGGGGGCCGCCGGGGAGCTGTTTTTT,CASRLGTGAAGELFF
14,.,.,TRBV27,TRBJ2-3,TGTGCCAGCAGTTTATCGAAGGGCACAGATACGCAGTATTTT,CASSLSKGTDTQYF
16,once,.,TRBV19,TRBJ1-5,TGTGCCAGTAGTATAGTTCGAGGCAGTCTCAATCAGCCCCAGCATTTT,CASSIVRGSLNQPQHF